These T cell receptor beta chains were read from a single sample in a study of CD8+CD57+ T cells in acquired aplastic anemia. TCRdb ran MiXCR on the reads and lists one entry per CDR3 protein. This table holds some 82,000 distinct CDR3 sequences, 40% to 50% found once. Sequencing was performed on sorted CD4+, CD8+, or CD8+CD57+ T cells (not recorded which) from PBMCs. The receptors were gathered from a human donor in good health, serving as a control. Both conserved end residues are part of each CDR3. D genes are given only for firm matches. The size field is filled for only some rows; it gives once, few, many or a size class.

>-|TRBJ1-5|-|TRBV11-3|9
CASSPHQRF
TGTGCCAGCAGCCCACATCAGCGTTTT
>-|TRBJ1-1|-|TRBV7-2|13
CASSEYGETEAFF
TGTGCCAGCAGCGAATACGGGGAAACTGAAGCTTTCTTT
>-|TRBJ2-1|-|TRBV4-2|16
CASSPPRGSEYNEQFF
TGTGCCAGCAGCCCGCCAAGGGGGAGCGAGTACAATGAGCAGTTCTTC
>-|TRBJ2-7|many|TRBV5-1|11
CASSGSYEQYF
TGCGCCAGCAGCGGATCTTACGAGCAGTACTTC
>-|TRBJ2-1|many|TRBV2|15
CASSELAESYNEQFF
TGTGCCAGCAGTGAATTAGCGGAAAGCTACAATGAGCAGTTCTTC
>TRBD2|TRBJ2-2|many|TRBV19|15
CASSIIAGAPGELFF
TGTGCCAGTAGTATAATCGCGGGAGCGCCCGGGGAGCTGTTTTTT
>-|TRBJ1-2|many|TRBV11-3|15
CASSLPGSSRHGYTF
TGTGCCAGCAGCTTACCCGGGTCCAGCCGTCATGGCTACACCTTC
>TRBD1|TRBJ2-7|-|TRBV20-1|16
CSAATPGQGGSYEQYF
TGCAGTGCTGCTACACCGGGACAGGGGGGCTCCTACGAGCAGTACTTC
>-|TRBJ2-2|-|TRBV12-3/TRBV12-4|12
CASRSRERELFF
TGTGCCAGCCGTTCTAGGGAACGGGAGCTGTTTTTT
>-|TRBJ1-4|-|TRBV5-6|14
CASSLAGSNEKLFF
TGTGCCAGCAGCCTTGCGGGGTCTAATGAAAAACTGTTTTTT
>-|TRBJ2-5|-|TRBV20-1|14
CSAPATGERETQYF
TGCAGTGCCCCCGCGACGGGGGAACGGGAGACCCAGTACTTC
>TRBD2|TRBJ2-1|-|TRBV20-1|16
CSARIGTSGSYNEQFF
TGCAGTGCTAGGATCGGGACTAGCGGGTCCTACAATGAGCAGTTCTTC
>-|TRBJ1-2|-|TRBV15|14
CATSRGTANYGYTF
TGTGCCACCAGCAGAGGGACGGCTAACTATGGCTACACCTTC
>TRBD1|TRBJ2-7|-|TRBV7-9|13
CASSPGQVYEQYF
TGTGCCAGCAGCCCGGGACAGGTATACGAGCAGTACTTC
>TRBD2|TRBJ2-5|many|TRBV9|15
CASSAGLAGEETQYF
TGTGCCAGCAGCGCGGGACTAGCGGGAGAAGAGACCCAGTACTTC
>TRBD1|TRBJ2-1|-|TRBV7-9|13
CASSYGYGTEQLF
TGTGCCAGCAGCTACGGCTATGGGACAGAGCAGCTCTTC
>TRBD2|TRBJ2-2|-|TRBV3-1|16
CASSPPSGSRTGELFF
TGTGCCAGCAGCCCCCCTAGCGGGAGTCGCACCGGGGAGCTGTTTTTT
>TRBD2|TRBJ2-1|-|TRBV11-1|16
CASSSTLAGGYNEQFF
TGTGCCAGCAGCTCCACATTAGCGGGGGGGTACAATGAGCAGTTCTTC
>-|TRBJ2-7|many|TRBV19|14
CASSYSWGSYEQYF
TGTGCCAGTAGTTACTCTTGGGGATCCTACGAGCAGTACTTC
>TRBD2|TRBJ2-5|-|TRBV19|14
CASSSGTSGETQYF
TGTGCCAGTAGTTCCGGGACTAGCGGAGAGACCCAGTACTTC
>-|TRBJ1-1|many|TRBV7-9|14
CASSLEQPTVEAFF
TGTGCCAGCAGCTTAGAACAGCCCACGGTCGAGGCTTTCTTT
>-|TRBJ2-5|few|TRBV5-4|16
CASSISSYQGQETQYF
TGTGCCAGCAGCATCAGCAGTTACCAAGGGCAAGAGACCCAGTACTTC
>-|TRBJ1-5|-|TRBV15|13
CATSTRGDQPQHF
TGTGCCACCAGCACACGGGGGGATCAGCCCCAGCATTTT
>TRBD1|TRBJ1-2|few|TRBV19|13
CATQGALSYGYTF
TGTGCCACCCAGGGGGCATTATCCTATGGCTACACCTTC
>-|TRBJ2-7|-|TRBV7-9|14
CASRPTRGSYEQYF
TGTGCCAGCAGGCCTACGAGGGGCTCCTACGAGCAGTACTTC
>-|TRBJ1-2|-|TRBV9|14
CASSTTTGTNGYTF
TGTGCCAGCAGCACGACTACAGGGACTAATGGCTACACCTTC
>TRBD2|TRBJ2-3|-|TRBV24-1|16
CATSASGLAGRDTQYF
TGTGCCACCAGTGCCTCGGGACTAGCGGGGAGGGATACGCAGTATTTT
>TRBD1|TRBJ1-5|-|TRBV2|14
CGSRVRQGAQPQHF
TGTGGCAGCAGGGTTCGACAGGGAGCTCAGCCCCAGCATTTT
>-|TRBJ1-1|-|TRBV6-5|14
CASSYSGSDTEAFF
TGTGCCAGCAGTTACTCTGGGAGCGACACTGAAGCTTTCTTT
>-|TRBJ2-1|many|TRBV14|13
CASSRDSYNEQFF
TGTGCCAGCAGCCGTGACAGTTACAATGAGCAGTTCTTC
>-|TRBJ1-2|-|TRBV29-1|11
CSVSIRYGYTF
TGCAGCGTTTCCATCAGGTACGGCTATACCTTC
>TRBD1|TRBJ2-2|-|TRBV27|17
CASSSPGTGWGTGELFF
TGTGCCAGCAGTTCACCCGGGACAGGGTGGGGGACCGGGGAGCTGTTTTTT
>-|TRBJ2-7|few|TRBV15|14
CATSRRTASYEQYF
TGTGCCACCAGCAGAAGAACCGCTTCCTACGAGCAGTACTTC
>-|TRBJ1-1|-|TRBV19|15
CASSMAVWENTEAFF
TGTGCCAGTAGTATGGCAGTTTGGGAGAACACTGAAGCTTTCTTT
>-|TRBJ2-5|-|TRBV3-1|14
CASSPRAEQETQYF
TGTGCCAGCAGCCCACGCGCTGAACAAGAGACCCAGTACTTC
>-|TRBJ2-7|-|TRBV28|9
CASGKLPDF
TGTGCCAGCGGTAAATTGCCCGATTTC
>TRBD2|TRBJ2-3|many|TRBV9|15
CASSEISGTRDTQYF
TGTGCCAGCAGCGAGATTAGCGGGACACGGGATACGCAGTATTTT
>-|TRBJ2-5|-|TRBV19|16
CASSQDKAGTQETQYF
TGTGCCAGCAGCCAAGATAAAGCAGGGACCCAAGAGACCCAGTACTTC
>-|TRBJ2-7|few|TRBV28|14
CASSPRGVLYEQYF
TGTGCCAGCAGTCCCAGAGGTGTCCTCTACGAGCAGTACTTC
>TRBD1|TRBJ1-2|few|TRBV15|16
CATSPLQGDQSYGYTF
TGTGCCACCAGCCCCCTTCAGGGGGATCAGAGCTATGGCTACACCTTC
>TRBD1|TRBJ1-2|-|TRBV15|17
CATSRVSGTGANYGYTF
TGTGCCACCAGCAGAGTTTCCGGGACAGGGGCTAACTATGGCTACACCTTC
>-|TRBJ2-7|many|TRBV19|14
CASSIEGLPYEQYF
TGTGCCAGTAGTATAGAAGGGTTACCCTACGAGCAGTACTTC
>TRBD2|TRBJ2-3|-|TRBV2|15
CASSPTSGGPDTQYF
TGTGCCAGCAGTCCGACTAGCGGGGGCCCAGATACGCAGTATTTT
>-|TRBJ2-1|once|TRBV19|15
CASRPRALTDNEQFF
TGTGCCAGTCGGCCCAGGGCCTTGACCGACAATGAGCAGTTCTTC